These 5 T cell receptor beta chains came from one sample sequenced in a study of graft-versus-host responses after intestinal transplantation. These receptors' targets are unknown. Libraries were prepared by immunoSEQ multiplex PCR; TCRdb keeps only in-frame clonotypes and omits some of them. This table has 75,000 to 100,000 clones, roughly 92% appearing once. This specimen consisted of unstimulated CD4+ T cells sorted from spleen or lymph node cells, obtained before intestinal transplant. These TCRs come from a human donor who received an intestinal transplant.

The genes are TRBV4-1 and TRBJ2-7, with D perhaps TRBD2 (6 bases). Germline V gives CDR1 MGHRA, CDR2 YSYEKL. V was cut by 0 bases and J by 3 bases, with 15 bases left in between. This CDR3 is built from 16 residues. The CDR3 protein is CASSQDWGGSLYEQYF. The CDR3 coding sequence is TGCGCCAGCAGCCAAGATTGGGGAGGATCCCTCTACGAGCAGTACTTC.

The V gene is TRBV30, the J gene TRBJ1-6; no definite D call. The CDR3 is 15 amino acids. CDR1 and CDR2 from the germline V gene are GTSNPN and SVGIG (reference sequence). Trimming took 0 bases from V and 9 from J, leaving 15 bases between them. CDR3 DNA sequence: TGTGCCTGGAGTGTAACCCCCCTTGGCCTTTCACCCCTCCACTTT. Translated, it gives CAWSVTPLGLSPLHF.

The chain joins TRBV5-1 to TRBJ1-5, with 7 positions matching TRBD1. In germline, CDR1 is SGHRS, CDR2 YFSETQ. The CDR3 is 13 residues long. V lost 4 bases to trimming and J lost 10 bases; unmatched junction nucleotides: 8. DNA for the CDR3: TGCGCCAGCAGCCGCGGGACAGCGGAACCCCAGCATTTT. Residues: CASSRGTAEPQHF.

In this sample, this clone turned up once. The chain uses TRBV19 and TRBJ1-6; D gene ambiguous. This CDR3 has 13 amino acids. CDR1 LNHDA and CDR2 SQIVND come from the germline V gene (reference sequence). V lost 1 base to trimming and J lost 7 bases, with 5 bases between them. CDR3 coding DNA: TGTGCCAGTAGTATAGGGCAGAATTCACCCCTCCACTTT. It is translated as CASSIGQNSPLHF.

J is TRBJ1-2 and V is TRBV6-1, with a weak D call TRBD1 (6 bases). Germline V gene data show CDR1 as MNHNS and CDR2 as SASEGT. Between the trimmed V and J ends, which lost 8 bases and 4 bases, there was a span of 20 bases. This CDR3 spans 15 amino acids. The CDR3 sequence: CASRLTRTAGYGYTF. CDR3 bases: TGTGCCAGCCGATTAACCCGGACAGCCGGCTATGGCTACACCTTC.